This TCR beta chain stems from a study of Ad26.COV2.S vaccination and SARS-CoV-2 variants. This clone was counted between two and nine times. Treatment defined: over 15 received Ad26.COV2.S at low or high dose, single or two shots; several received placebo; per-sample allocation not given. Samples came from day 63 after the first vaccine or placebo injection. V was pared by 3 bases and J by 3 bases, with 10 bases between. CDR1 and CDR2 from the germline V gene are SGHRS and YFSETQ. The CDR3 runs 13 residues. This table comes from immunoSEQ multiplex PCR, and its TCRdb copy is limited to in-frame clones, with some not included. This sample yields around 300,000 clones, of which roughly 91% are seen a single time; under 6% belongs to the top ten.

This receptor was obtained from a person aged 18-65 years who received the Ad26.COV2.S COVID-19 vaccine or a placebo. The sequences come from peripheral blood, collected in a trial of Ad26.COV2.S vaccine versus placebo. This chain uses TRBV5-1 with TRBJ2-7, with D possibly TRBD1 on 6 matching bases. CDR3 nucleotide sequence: TGCGCCAGCAGCTATGGGACAAGCTACGAGCAGTACTTC. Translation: CASSYGTSYEQYF.